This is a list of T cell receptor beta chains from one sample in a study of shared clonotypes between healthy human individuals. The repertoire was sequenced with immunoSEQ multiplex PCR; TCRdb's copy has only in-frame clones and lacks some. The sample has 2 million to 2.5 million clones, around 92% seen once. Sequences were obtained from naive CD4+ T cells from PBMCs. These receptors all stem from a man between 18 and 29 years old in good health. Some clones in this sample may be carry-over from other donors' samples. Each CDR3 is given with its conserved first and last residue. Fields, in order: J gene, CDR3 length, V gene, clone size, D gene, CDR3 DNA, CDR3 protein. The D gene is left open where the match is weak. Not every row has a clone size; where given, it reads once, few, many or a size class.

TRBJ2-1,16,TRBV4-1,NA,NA,TGCGCCAGCAGACCTATAGGGCGTAGCTCCTACAATGAGCAGTTCTTC,CASRPIGRSSYNEQFF
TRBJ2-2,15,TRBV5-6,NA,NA,TGTGCCAGCAGCTGGAACTCAGGGTCTACCGGGGAGCTGTTTTTT,CASSWNSGSTGELFF
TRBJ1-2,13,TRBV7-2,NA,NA,TGTGCCAGCAGCTTAGCGGGGTTGTATGGCTACACCTTC,CASSLAGLYGYTF
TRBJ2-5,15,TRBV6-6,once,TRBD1,TGTGCCAGCAGTTACCTAGGTGGGACAGGGGGGACCCAGTACTTC,CASSYLGGTGGTQYF
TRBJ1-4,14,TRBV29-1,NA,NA,TGCAGCGTTGTAGGCAGTCAAACTAATGAAAAACTGTTTTTT,CSVVGSQTNEKLFF
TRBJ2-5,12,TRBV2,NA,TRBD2,TGTGCCAGCGCGGGAGGGACGGTGACCCAGTACTTC,CASAGGTVTQYF
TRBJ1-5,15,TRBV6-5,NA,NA,TGTGCCAGCAGTTACGTCGGGGGTTACAATCAGCCCCAGCATTTT,CASSYVGGYNQPQHF
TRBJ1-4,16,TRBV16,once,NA,TGTGCCAGCAGCCAATTAGGATTGGGAATAAATGAAAAACTGTTTTTT,CASSQLGLGINEKLFF
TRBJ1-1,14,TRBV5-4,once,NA,TGTGCCAGCAGCTTCCGGGACAAGAACACTGAAGCTTTCTTT,CASSFRDKNTEAFF
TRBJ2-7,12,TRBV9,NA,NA,TGTGCCAGCTCCGGGCCCAGGAGGGAGCAGTACTTC,CASSGPRREQYF
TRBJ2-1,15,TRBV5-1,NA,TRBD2,TGCGCCAGCAGCGATCTAGCGGGCTCCTACAATGAGCAGTTCTTC,CASSDLAGSYNEQFF
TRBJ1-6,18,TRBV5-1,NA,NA,TGCGCCAGCAGGGACAGACCTGGAGGGAGCTCCTATAATTCACCCCTCCACTTT,CASRDRPGGSSYNSPLHF
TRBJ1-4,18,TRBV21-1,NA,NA,TGTGCCAGCAGCAAAGTCGGGGCAGCCCCTACAACTAATGAAAAACTGTTTTTT,CASSKVGAAPTTNEKLFF
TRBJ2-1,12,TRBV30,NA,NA,TGTGCCTGGAGGGGCCTAGCGTATGAGCAGTTCTTC,CAWRGLAYEQFF
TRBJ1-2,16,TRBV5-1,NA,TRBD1,TGCGCCAGCAGCTGGCTGGGGACAGCGACTTCATATGGCTACACCTTC,CASSWLGTATSYGYTF
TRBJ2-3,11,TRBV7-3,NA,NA,TGTGCCAGCAGCAATAAAGATACGCAGTATTTT,CASSNKDTQYF
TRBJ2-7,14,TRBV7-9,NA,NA,TGTGCCAGCAGCTTTTCCCAGGGGTCCTACGAGCAGTACTTC,CASSFSQGSYEQYF